One and the same sample provided the 30 T cell receptor beta chains below, sequenced in a study of blood T cell repertoires in COVID-19. Assay used: immunoSEQ multiplex PCR; TCRdb lists only in-frame clones, some missing. Among fewer than 60,000 clones listed, 84% were seen once. Sequenced sample: peripheral blood. These receptors were collected from a woman aged 80 or older with acute or convalescent COVID-19.

The chain uses TRBV11-3 and TRBJ1-4; D is possibly TRBD1 (5 bases). The V and J ends lost 3 bases and 2 bases respectively, with 13 bases between them. The CDR3 consists of 16 residues. CDR1 is SGHNT, CDR2 YENEEA, per germline. The CDR3 protein is CASSLTDQMTNEKLFF. As DNA, the CDR3 is TGTGCCAGCAGCTTGACAGACCAGATGACTAATGAAAAACTGTTTTTT.

This chain connects TRBV2 to TRBJ1-3, with TRBD1 identical over 8 bases. Germline trimming cut 5 bases from V and 2 bases from J; bases unmatched to any gene: 2. CDR3 length: 14 amino acids. Germline V gene data show CDR1 as SNHLY and CDR2 as FYNNEI. The CDR3 here is CASSLQGAGNTIYF. CDR3 DNA sequence: TGTGCCAGCAGTTTACAGGGGGCTGGAAACACCATATATTTT.

This CDR3 reads CASNGQGLKEAFF. The DNA of the CDR3 is TGTGCCAGCAATGGACAGGGTCTAAAGGAAGCTTTCTTT. The V gene is TRBV2, the J gene TRBJ1-1; 8 positions agree with TRBD1. The length of the CDR3 is 13 residues. V dropped 7 bases and J dropped 8; count of bases not matched to a gene: 9. Germline V gene lookup returns CDR1 SNHLY and CDR2 FYNNEI.

The genes are TRBV6-1 and TRBJ2-6; D perhaps matches TRBD1 (6 bases). Germline V gives CDR1 MNHNS, CDR2 SASEGT. The V end was cut by 4 bases, the J end by 4 bases, with 23 bases between. This CDR3 contains 19 residues. CDR3 nucleotides: TGTGCCAGCAGTGCCCTCCGGGACATGGGCCTTCCGGGGGCCAACGTCCTGACTTTC. It yields the protein CASSALRDMGLPGANVLTF.

The rearrangement uses TRBV7-8 and TRBJ2-7, with 10 bases aligning to TRBD2. Per germline, CDR1 SGHVS and CDR2 FQNEAQ. The length of the CDR3 is 13 residues. Germline trimming cut 5 bases from V and 12 bases from J; bases unmatched to any gene: 10. The CDR3: CASSITTSGVLYF. The CDR3 bases are TGTGCCAGCAGCATCACTACTAGCGGGGTTCTGTACTTC. Full variable domain (missing parts from reference TRBV7-8 and TRBJ2-7): GAGVSQSPRYKVAKRGQDVALRCDPISGHVSLFWYQQALGQGPEFLTYFQNEAQLDKSGLPSDRFFAERPEGSVSTLKIQRTQQEDSAVYLCASSITTSGVLYFGPGTRLTVT.

This chain connects TRBV12-3 or TRBV12-4 to TRBJ2-7; D gene ambiguous. This CDR3 is built from 11 residues. V was cut by 8 bases and J by 1 base, with 6 bases left in between. For the CDR3, the DNA is TGTGCCAGCTCCCAATCCTACGAGCAGTACTTC. It codes for CASSQSYEQYF.

The chain combines TRBV7-9 with TRBJ2-7; TRBD1 is a possible D gene (5 bases). The CDR3 totals 12 residues. Germline V CDR1 and CDR2: SEHNR, FQNEAQ (reference sequence). V was cut by 8 bases and J by 2 bases, with 10 bases left in between. CDR3 in DNA: TGTGCCAGCCGTCAAGGGGCCTACGAGCAGTACTTC. Translated: CASRQGAYEQYF.

The gene calls are TRBV9 and TRBJ2-3; 12 positions match TRBD2. CDR1 is SGDLS and CDR2 is YYNGEE in the germline V gene. This CDR3 has 15 residues. Losses at the gene ends were 0 bases for V and 5 bases for J; bases not matched to a gene: 1. The CDR3 here is CASSVALAGGDTQYF. DNA for the CDR3: TGTGCCAGCAGCGTAGCACTAGCGGGGGGAGATACGCAGTATTTT.

V and J are TRBV11-2 and TRBJ2-5; TRBD2 aligns across 9 bases. This CDR3 spans 16 amino acids. The V gene's germline CDR1 is SGHAT and CDR2 FQNNGV. The trim removed 1 base at V and 0 bases at J, leaving 3 bases unmatched. The CDR3 DNA reads TGTGCCAGCAGCTTAGGGGCGGGGGGGAACCAAGAGACCCAGTACTTC. It is translated as CASSLGAGGNQETQYF.

The CDR3 sequence: CASSISGGVDGYTF. CDR3 sequence (DNA): TGTGCCAGCAGCATATCGGGGGGAGTGGACGGCTACACCTTC. The genes are TRBV5-4 and TRBJ1-2, with D tentatively TRBD1 (5 bases). The CDR3 extends over 14 amino acids. Germline V gene sequence: CDR1 SGHNT, CDR2 YYREEE (reference sequence). Between the trimmed V and J ends, which lost 4 bases and 8 bases, there was a span of 18 bases.

This clone has a single count. The genes are TRBV18 and TRBJ1-3; no definite D call. Trimming cost V 6 bases and J 6 bases, with 9 bases left between them. Germline V gene data show CDR1 as KGHSH and CDR2 as LQKENI. This CDR3 is built from 12 residues. CDR3 nucleotide sequence: TGTGCCAGCTCCGACAACGAAAACACCATATATTTT. Encoded protein: CASSDNENTIYF.

The table lists this clone with a few counts. The CDR3: CASSRGTGSSNQPQHF. Here the CDR3 DNA reads TGTGCCAGCAGCCGGGGCACAGGGTCTAGCAATCAGCCCCAGCATTTT. This chain joins TRBV3-1 (or the pseudogene TRBV3-2) and TRBJ1-5; maybe TRBD1 (6 bases). Germline V CDR1 and CDR2: LGHDT, YNNKEL (reference sequence). CDR3 length equals 16 residues. The germline V and J ends were trimmed by 4 bases and 0 bases, with 13 bases remaining between them.

This sequence joins TRBV5-6 and TRBJ1-2, with 10 nucleotides matching TRBD1. V lost 2 bases to trimming and J lost 8 bases; unmatched junction nucleotides: 6. The germline gives CDR1 SGHDT, CDR2 YYEEEE. There are 14 residues in the CDR3. DNA of the CDR3: TGTGCCAGCAGCTTTAGGACAGGGGGTCGCGGCTACACCTTC. As protein: CASSFRTGGRGYTF.

V usage is TRBV19 and J usage is TRBJ1-2, with 10 positions matching TRBD1. The CDR3 contains 12 residues. Germline V gene data show CDR1 as LNHDA and CDR2 as SQIVND (reference sequence). V was pared by 10 bases and J by 7 bases, with 6 bases of the junction left unmatched. This CDR3 reads CATRQGAAGYTF. The CDR3 DNA sequence: TGTGCCACCCGACAGGGGGCGGCTGGCTACACCTTC.

V usage is TRBV12-5 and J usage is TRBJ1-6; possible D gene TRBD1, 5 bases. V was pared by 2 bases and J by 7 bases, with 12 bases between. The germline gives CDR1 LGHNT, CDR2 FRNRAP. This CDR3 has 15 amino acids. The CDR3 bases are TGTGCTAGTGGTTTGAGGCAGGGCGACAATTCACCCCTCCACTTT. It specifies CASGLRQGDNSPLHF.

The chain carries TRBV4-1 and TRBJ1-2, with 7 bases aligning to TRBD1. The V and J ends lost 1 base and 7 bases, in that order; junction bases with no gene match: 3. Germline CDR1 reads MGHRA; CDR2 reads YSYEKL. The CDR3 sequence is 13 residues long. The CDR3 loop is CASSQVTGLGYTF. Here the CDR3 DNA reads TGCGCCAGCAGCCAAGTGACAGGGCTTGGCTACACCTTC.

This clone was recorded once. This sequence joins TRBV18 and TRBJ1-2; D is undetermined. Per germline, CDR1 KGHSH and CDR2 LQKENI. The V and J ends lost 2 bases and 4 bases respectively, with 14 bases between them. The CDR3 covers 15 residues. CDR3 protein: CASSPSEVLSYGYTF. For the CDR3, the DNA is TGTGCCAGCTCACCATCAGAAGTCCTCTCCTATGGCTACACCTTC.

The chain joins TRBV5-3 to TRBJ1-2, with 9 bases fitting TRBD1. TRBV5-3 is classed as an ORF, of uncertain function. CDR3 length: 14 residues. V shed 3 bases, J shed 4 bases, and the junction held 4 bases outside the gene matches. Here the CDR3 reads CARSWDREAYGYTF. The DNA of the CDR3 is TGTGCCAGAAGCTGGGACAGGGAAGCCTATGGCTACACCTTC.

The chain is built from TRBV19 and TRBJ1-5; D not certain. Trimming shortened V by 1 base and J by 5 bases, and 9 bases separated the two germline ends. The CDR3 is made up of 14 amino acids. Germline V gene sequence: CDR1 LNHDA, CDR2 SQIVND (reference sequence). The CDR3 loop reads CASSIVESYQPQHF. In DNA, the CDR3 is TGTGCCAGTAGTATAGTAGAGAGCTATCAGCCCCAGCATTTT.

The rearrangement uses TRBV11-3 and TRBJ2-2, with 8 nucleotides matching TRBD1. Germline CDR1 and CDR2: SGHNT and YENEEA. CDR3 length equals 15 residues. With 5 bases clipped from V and 1 base from J, the junction kept 3 bases outside the gene matches. The CDR3 spells CASSPGQGNTGELFF. CDR3 DNA: TGTGCCAGCAGCCCCGGACAGGGGAACACCGGGGAGCTGTTTTTT.

This clone came up a few times. The chain links TRBV3-1 (or the pseudogene TRBV3-2) to TRBJ2-7; the match to TRBD2 covers 7 bases. The CDR3 is 15 residues long. The germline V gene has CDR1 LGHDT and CDR2 YNNKEL (reference sequence). Losses at the gene ends were 1 base for V and 2 bases for J; bases not matched to a gene: 5. CDR3 in DNA: TGTGCCAGCAGCCAAGGCCCGGGACTACCCTACGAGCAGTACTTC. Translating gives CASSQGPGLPYEQYF.

V gene TRBV15 combines with J gene TRBJ2-7, with a possible D match to TRBD1 (7 bases). The V gene lost 0 bases and the J gene lost 5 bases, with 17 bases spanning the gap. The CDR3 contains 16 residues. Germline V gene data show CDR1 as LNHNV and CDR2 as YYDKDF (reference sequence). CDR3 region: CATSRDSRQGGNEQYF. CDR3 DNA sequence: TGTGCCACCAGCAGAGATTCTCGACAGGGAGGCAACGAGCAGTACTTC.

The CDR3 region is CSARDRDKAFF. CDR3 nucleotide sequence: TGCAGTGCCCGGGACAGGGATAAAGCTTTCTTT. V is TRBV20-1 and J is TRBJ1-1; 9 bases fit TRBD1. V shed 6 bases and J 9 bases; nucleotides not matched to a gene: 5. Germline CDR1 and CDR2: DFQATT and SNEGSKA (reference sequence). The CDR3 runs 11 residues.

In its sample, this clone was seen once. V and J are TRBV5-1 and TRBJ1-6, with TRBD1 identical over 8 bases. In germline, CDR1 is SGHRS, CDR2 YFSETQ. This CDR3 comprises 14 residues. Trimming at V came to 5 bases and at J to 9 bases, leaving 7 bases not matched to a gene. CDR3 region: CASRPGQGVSPLHF. DNA for the CDR3: TGCGCCAGCAGACCCGGACAGGGAGTTTCACCCCTCCACTTT.

The genes are TRBV15 and TRBJ1-3; 9 bases match TRBD1. With 6 bases clipped from V and 4 bases from J, the junction kept 7 bases outside the gene matches. In germline, CDR1 is LNHNV, CDR2 YYDKDF (reference sequence). This CDR3 spans 15 amino acids. CDR3 DNA sequence: TGTGCCACCAGTCCCGGGACAGGGAAAGGAAACACCATATATTTT. Encoded protein: CATSPGTGKGNTIYF.

A single count supports this clone. CDR3 nucleotide sequence: TGTGCCAGCAGTTACAGGGGTCAGGAGCAGTTCTTC. Protein: CASSYRGQEQFF. The rearrangement uses TRBV6-2 or TRBV6-3 and TRBJ2-1; possible D gene TRBD1, 5 bases. The V gene's germline CDR1 is MNHEY and CDR2 SVGEGT. The CDR3 has 12 residues. Trimming left V 2 bases short and J 10 bases short, with 9 bases between.

The rearrangement uses TRBV2 and TRBJ1-2; no firm D call. The CDR3 is 13 amino acids. Germline lookup yields CDR1 SNHLY and CDR2 FYNNEI. The ends were cut back, 8 bases at V and 3 bases at J, with 13 bases in the middle. The CDR3 sequence: CASSRRVDYGYTF. The CDR3 DNA reads TGTGCCAGCTCCCGTCGGGTAGACTATGGCTACACCTTC.

The chain combines TRBV5-1 with TRBJ2-1, with TRBD2 matching over 7 bases. Unmatched junction bases numbered 10, after V lost 4 bases and J lost 0 bases. The CDR3 is 17 amino acids. Germline V gene lookup returns CDR1 SGHRS and CDR2 YFSETQ. In nucleotides, the CDR3 is TGCGCCAGCAGCCCTGCCCCGAGGGAGGGCTCCTACAATGAGCAGTTCTTC. Residues: CASSPAPREGSYNEQFF. Looking up the rest from reference TRBV5-1 and TRBJ2-1 gives the full variable domain: KAGVTQTPRYLIKTRGQQVTLSCSPISGHRSVSWYQQTPGQGLQFLFEYFSETQRNKGNFPGRFSGRQFSNSRSEMNVSTLELGDSALYLCASSPAPREGSYNEQFFGPGTRLTVL.

The J gene is TRBJ2-1, the V gene TRBV7-8; 10 bases are a match to TRBD2. Per germline, CDR1 SGHVS and CDR2 FQNEAQ. Trimming cost V 1 base and J 8 bases; bases outside gene matches: 5. This CDR3 contains 15 residues. The CDR3 reads CASSLELAGAHEQFF. The CDR3 region has the DNA TGTGCCAGCAGCTTAGAGCTAGCGGGGGCGCATGAGCAGTTCTTC.

The rearrangement uses TRBV14 and TRBJ2-2; D possibly corresponds to TRBD2 (6 bases). The length of the CDR3 is 15 residues. V lost 1 base and J lost 3, with 9 bases in between. Per the germline V gene, CDR1 is SGHDN and CDR2 is FVKESK. The CDR3 protein is CASSQGGTYTGELFF. The CDR3 nucleotides are TGTGCCAGCAGCCAAGGGGGGACTTACACCGGGGAGCTGTTTTTT.